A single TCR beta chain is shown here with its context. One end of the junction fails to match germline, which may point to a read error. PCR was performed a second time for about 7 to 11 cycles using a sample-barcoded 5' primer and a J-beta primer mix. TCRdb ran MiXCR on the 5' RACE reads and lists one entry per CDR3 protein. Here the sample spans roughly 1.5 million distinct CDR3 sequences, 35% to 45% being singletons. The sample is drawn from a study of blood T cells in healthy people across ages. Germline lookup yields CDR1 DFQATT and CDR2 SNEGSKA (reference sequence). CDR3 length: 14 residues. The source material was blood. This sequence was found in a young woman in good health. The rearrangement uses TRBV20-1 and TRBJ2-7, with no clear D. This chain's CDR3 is CSARDRGGSYEQCF. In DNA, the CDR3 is TGCAGTGCTAGAGATCGTGGCGGTTCCTACGAGCAGTGCTTC.